Listed below are T cell receptor beta chains from one sample, sequenced in a study of blood T cell repertoires in COVID-19. Sequencing was performed with immunoSEQ multiplex PCR; in TCRdb, only in-frame clones are kept and a portion is missing. The table has 55,000 to 95,000 clones, roughly 79% seen once. The specimen sequenced was peripheral blood. All receptors come from a woman in her 70s with acute or convalescent COVID-19. CDR3s include the opening cysteine and the closing phenylalanine or tryptophan. A D gene is named only where the DNA matches it firmly. Rows give clone size only sometimes, using once, few, many, or a class for an expanded clone.

cdr3_nt	cdr3_aa	clone_size	j_call	cdr3_length	v_call	d_call
TGTGCCAGCAGATCAGGGGGCGCGGGAACTGAAGCTTTCTTT	CASRSGGAGTEAFF	NA	TRBJ1-1	14	TRBV28	TRBD1
TGTGCCAGTAGCTTGGGCCCGGGACAGGGAGTTTACGAGCAGTACTTC	CASSLGPGQGVYEQYF	NA	TRBJ2-7	16	TRBV19	TRBD1
TGTGCCAGCAGTTACTCGTGGCGGGGTAATGAAAAACTGTTTTTT	CASSYSWRGNEKLFF	NA	TRBJ1-4	15	TRBV6-2/TRBV6-3	NA
TGTGCCAGCAGCCCGACAGCCGAAGAGACCCAGTACTTC	CASSPTAEETQYF	NA	TRBJ2-5	13	TRBV6-4	NA
TGCGCCAGCAGCCCCCGGGACATTCCCTACGAGCAGTACTTC	CASSPRDIPYEQYF	NA	TRBJ2-7	14	TRBV4-1	NA
TGTGCCAGCACCCAGGGACAGGGGTATGGCTACACCTTC	CASTQGQGYGYTF	NA	TRBJ1-2	13	TRBV27	TRBD1
TGTGCCAGTAGTATAGGGCAGGTTACTTGGGACACTGAAGCTTTCTTT	CASSIGQVTWDTEAFF	NA	TRBJ1-1	16	TRBV19	NA
TGTGCCAGTAGTTCCGCAGGGGGCGCCTACAATGAGCAGTTCTTC	CASSSAGGAYNEQFF	few	TRBJ2-1	15	TRBV19	TRBD1
TGCGCCAGCAGCCCTTTCCTAAGACTAGCGGGACGCGAGCAGTACTTC	CASSPFLRLAGREQYF	few	TRBJ2-7	16	TRBV4-1	TRBD2
TGTGCCAGCAGGGTAGCTGGCACAGATACGCAGTATTTT	CASRVAGTDTQYF	NA	TRBJ2-3	13	TRBV27	NA
TGTGCCAGCAGCTTTACTCTTTGGGGTCCTAGCGAGAACACCGGGGAGCTGTTTTTT	CASSFTLWGPSENTGELFF	once	TRBJ2-2	19	TRBV11-3	NA
TGTGCCAGCAGTTCCCCACCAGTGAACACTGAAGCTTTCTTT	CASSSPPVNTEAFF	NA	TRBJ1-1	14	TRBV28	NA
TGTGCCAGCAGCAGTGAGGGACTAGCGGGAAGAGGCGAGCAGTACTTC	CASSSEGLAGRGEQYF	NA	TRBJ2-7	16	TRBV7-2	TRBD2
TGTGCCAGCAGCCATCTGCCCACTTATGGCTACACCTTC	CASSHLPTYGYTF	once	TRBJ1-2	13	TRBV3-1/TRBV3-2	NA
TGCGCCAGCAGCTTGGGCGCTACCGGGACAGGGGGGTACGAGCAGTACTTC	CASSLGATGTGGYEQYF	NA	TRBJ2-7	17	TRBV5-1	TRBD1